The 8 T cell receptor beta chains below were found in one sample sequenced in a study of blood T cell repertoires in COVID-19. Data came from immunoSEQ multiplex PCR; TCRdb stores just in-frame clones and leaves some out. This sample has about 150,000 clones; about 85% occur once, and the top ten carry around 0.63%. The sample was peripheral blood. Receptor source: a man in his sixties with COVID-19, enrolled during active disease.

The count of this clone is one. V and J are TRBV18 and TRBJ2-7, with 8 bases lining up with TRBD1. This CDR3 is built from 16 residues. Trimming removed 1 base from V and 3 bases from J; junction bases left unmatched: 8. The germline CDR1 and CDR2 sequences are KGHSH and LQKENI. CDR3 residues: CASSPLGQGAFYEQYF. CDR3 nucleotides: TGTGCCAGCTCACCACTTGGGCAGGGGGCCTTCTACGAGCAGTACTTC.

The J gene is TRBJ1-4, the V gene TRBV7-9, with TRBD1 matching 9 bases. Germline loops: CDR1 SEHNR, CDR2 FQNEAQ (reference sequence). The ends lost 5 bases at V and 6 bases at J; junction bases unmatched: 4. The CDR3 has 14 amino acids. CDR3 sequence reads: CASSPGQGYEKLFF. In nucleotides, the CDR3 is TGTGCCAGCAGCCCCGGACAGGGGTATGAAAAACTGTTTTTT.

Of note for this clone: The junction does not match germline at one end; this may be a read error. This CDR3 is also generated by other DNA sequences in the sample. V and J are TRBV7-9 and TRBJ2-7; 9 bases map to TRBD2. In germline, CDR1 is SEHNR, CDR2 FQNEAQ (reference sequence). This CDR3 has 17 residues. In DNA, the CDR3 is TGTGCCAGCAGCTTACCTAGCGGGGATTTGAGCTCCTACGAGCAATACTTC. It specifies CASSLPSGDLSSYEQYF.

The chain uses TRBV5-8 and TRBJ2-7; the D gene is possibly TRBD2 (5 bases). There are 16 residues in the CDR3. CDR1 is SGHTS, CDR2 YDEGEE, per germline. V was trimmed by 0 bases and J by 0 bases, leaving 13 bases between them. CDR3 sequence: CASSLAEGRSSYEQYF. CDR3 coding DNA: TGTGCCAGCAGCTTGGCTGAGGGCAGAAGCTCCTACGAGCAGTACTTC.

The gene calls are TRBV18 and TRBJ1-1; 7 nucleotides agree with TRBD1. CDR3 length equals 12 residues. The germline CDR1 and CDR2 sequences are KGHSH and LQKENI. V lost 2 bases and J lost 11; bases outside the gene matches: 5. CDR3 protein: CASSPDRVLAFF. CDR3 DNA sequence: TGTGCCAGCTCACCAGACAGGGTGCTGGCTTTCTTT. The whole variable domain, remainder taken from reference TRBV18 and TRBJ1-1, is NAGVMQNPRHLVRRRGQEARLRCSPMKGHSHVYWYRQLPEEGLKFMVYLQKENIIDESGMPKERFSAEFPKEGPSILRIQQVVRGDSAAYFCASSPDRVLAFFGQGTRLTVV.

The chain is built from TRBV29-1 and TRBJ2-7, with 10 nucleotides matching TRBD1. The J segment lost 6 bases and the V segment lost 3 bases, leaving 2 bases of the junction unmatched. This CDR3 has 12 residues. Germline V CDR1 and CDR2: SQVTM, ANQGSEA. DNA for the CDR3: TGCAGCGTTGAGACAGGGGGCCGCGAGCAGTACTTC. This gives the protein CSVETGGREQYF.

The gene calls are TRBV6-5 and TRBJ2-5; the D gene is possibly TRBD1 (6 bases). This CDR3 spans 15 amino acids. Trimming pared 4 bases from V and 2 bases from J, leaving 14 bases between. Looked up from germline, CDR1 is MNHEY and CDR2 is SVGAGI. In DNA, the CDR3 is TGTGCCAGCAGTTCTTCAGGACAGTCACAAGAGACCCAGTACTTC. It yields the protein CASSSSGQSQETQYF.

V and J are TRBV11-2 and TRBJ1-1, with 9 bases that match TRBD1. V was pared by 4 bases and J by 9 bases, with 24 bases of the junction left unmatched. The CDR3 runs 19 residues. Germline values: CDR1 SGHAT, CDR2 FQNNGV. CDR3 sequence (DNA): TGTGCCAGCAGCTCATTCATACGGGGACAGGGCGATAAATTGGGAAAAGCTTTCTTT. It yields the protein CASSSFIRGQGDKLGKAFF.